This entry lists 30 T cell receptor beta chains sequenced from one sample in a study of cytomegalovirus exposure and HLA in healthy donors. 13 Jbeta primers and 60 Vbeta primers were used for the PCR. Only in-frame clones appear in the TCRdb table, and some are missing; sequencing was by immunoSEQ multiplex PCR. The sample lists 80,000 or so clones, over 65% occurring once. Specimen: PBMCs. The receptors here all came from a man in his forties in good health and CMV-seronegative.

The chain carries TRBV7-8 and TRBJ2-7; 7 positions match TRBD1. CDR1 is SGHVS and CDR2 is FQNEAQ in the germline V gene. The CDR3 spans 15 residues. The junction had 9 bases not matched to a gene; V was cut back by 4 bases and J by 3 bases. The CDR3 here is CASSSTRQGHYEQYF. CDR3 DNA: TGTGCCAGCAGCTCAACCCGACAGGGACACTACGAGCAGTACTTC.

Comment on this clone: An end of the junction differs from the germline gene, which may be a read error. The chain links TRBV7-7 to TRBJ1-2; D call uncertain. Germline CDR1 and CDR2: SSHAT and FNYEAQ (reference sequence). There are 15 residues in the CDR3. The CDR3 DNA reads TGTGCTAGCAGCGCGAATCCGGACTGGCAGAATGGCTACACCTTC. Protein: CASSANPDWQNGYTF.

This chain connects TRBV29-1 to TRBJ2-5; 9 bases map to TRBD2. Losses at the gene ends were 4 bases for V and 5 bases for J; bases not matched to a gene: 2. CDR1 and CDR2 (germline): SQVTM, ANQGSEA. The CDR3 covers 12 residues. The CDR3: CSVVLAGETQYF. The CDR3 DNA is TGCAGCGTTGTCCTAGCGGGGGAGACCCAGTACTTC.

J is TRBJ2-3 and V is TRBV4-3; D not resolved. The CDR3 covers 15 residues. With 3 bases removed from V and 6 bases from J, the gap between germline ends came to 16 bases. Germline loops: CDR1 LGHNA, CDR2 YSLEER. The CDR3 spells CASSHALYASDTQYF. The CDR3 DNA sequence: TGCGCCAGCAGCCATGCCCTATACGCTTCCGATACGCAGTATTTT.

Regarding this clone: Its ends do not fully match the called genes, so a read error is possible. This chain connects TRBV6-5 to TRBJ2-1; TRBD2 agrees at 8 bases. The CDR3 extends over 15 amino acids. CDR1 is MNHEY and CDR2 is SVGAGI in the germline V gene. CDR3 bases: TGTGCCAGCACTCCGGTCTTGAGCGGGAGAACAGCTTGGATCTTC. Its translation is CASTPVLSGRTAWIF.

The V and J genes are TRBV6-6 and TRBJ2-4; 10 bases align to TRBD2. J lost 3 bases, V lost 4 bases, and 6 bases had no gene match. CDR3 length: 16 amino acids. Germline CDR1 reads MNHNY; CDR2 reads SVGAGI (reference sequence). As DNA, the CDR3 is TGTGCCAGCAGTTGGGGACTAGCGAGAGACAAAAACATTCAGTACTTC. It is translated as CASSWGLARDKNIQYF.

The chain recombines TRBV5-6 with TRBJ2-7; no clear D. This CDR3 contains 17 residues. V was trimmed by 4 bases and J by 0 bases, leaving 20 bases between them. Germline V gene sequence: CDR1 SGHDT, CDR2 YYEEEE. For the CDR3, the DNA is TGTGCCAGCAGCCCGAACCCCGGTACCACCTCCTCCTACGAGCAGTACTTC. Protein product: CASSPNPGTTSSYEQYF. Looking up the rest from reference TRBV5-6 and TRBJ2-7 gives the full variable domain: DAGVTQSPTHLIKTRGQQVTLRCSPKSGHDTVSWYQQALGQGPQFIFQYYEEEERQRGNFPDRFSGHQFPNYSSELNVNALLLGDSALYLCASSPNPGTTSSYEQYFGPGTRLTVT.

V and J are TRBV28 and TRBJ2-4; TRBD1 agrees at 9 bases. The CDR3 length is 16 residues. The J segment lost 2 bases and the V segment lost 5 bases, leaving 7 bases of the junction unmatched. The germline gives CDR1 MDHEN, CDR2 SYDVKM. As DNA, the CDR3 is TGTGCCAGCAGTCCCTTCGGGACAGGGTCCAAAAACATTCAGTACTTC. Translation gives CASSPFGTGSKNIQYF.

The chain employs TRBV6-5 and TRBJ2-7; D possibly corresponds to TRBD1 (5 bases). Germline assignment: CDR1 MNHEY and CDR2 SVGAGI. The CDR3 runs 16 residues. V was shortened by 0 bases and J by 7 bases, with 19 bases between the two germline ends. CDR3 sequence (DNA): TGTGCCAGCAGTTACTCGTTTCAGGGTGTCGCGCGGGAGCAGTACTTC. As protein: CASSYSFQGVAREQYF.

V and J are TRBV19 and TRBJ2-7; 7 positions match TRBD2. The CDR3 is 13 amino acids. Germline V gives CDR1 LNHDA, CDR2 SQIVND (reference sequence). With 8 bases clipped from V and 7 bases from J, the junction kept 11 bases outside the gene matches. The CDR3 here is CASRTRAGAEQYF. CDR3 in DNA: TGTGCCAGTCGGACTAGGGCCGGCGCGGAGCAGTACTTC.

V gene TRBV27 combines with J gene TRBJ2-3; D unresolved. Between the trimmed V and J ends, which lost 4 bases and 2 bases, there was a span of 10 bases. The CDR3 loop spans 14 amino acids. Germline loops: CDR1 MNHEY, CDR2 SMNVEV (reference sequence). CDR3 sequence reads: CASSWLVPTDTQYF. The CDR3 coding sequence is TGTGCCAGCAGTTGGTTAGTTCCCACAGATACGCAGTATTTT.

J is TRBJ1-2 and V is TRBV19; a weak D match, TRBD1 (6 bases). Germline V gives CDR1 LNHDA, CDR2 SQIVND (reference sequence). The CDR3 has 18 amino acids. The V gene lost 6 bases and the J gene lost 0 bases, with 23 bases spanning the gap. This CDR3 is CASRLSATGLTTNYGYTF. CDR3 nucleotides: TGTGCCAGTAGGTTATCGGCGACAGGTTTAACTACTAACTATGGCTACACCTTC. Full variable domain (rest looked up from reference TRBV19 and TRBJ1-2): DGGITQSPKYLFRKEGQNVTLSCEQNLNHDAMYWYRQDPGQGLRLIYYSQIVNDFQKGDIAEGYSVSREKKESFPLTVTSAQKNPTAFYLCASRLSATGLTTNYGYTFGSGTRLTVV.

The chain couples TRBV6-1 to TRBJ2-1, with D unclear. Germline V CDR1 and CDR2: MNHNS, SASEGT. V was cut by 8 bases and J by 6 bases, with 11 bases left in between. The CDR3 is 12 amino acids. CDR3 amino acids: CASDSRPNEQFF. CDR3 bases: TGTGCCAGCGATTCTAGGCCCAATGAGCAGTTCTTC.

The rearrangement links TRBV9 to TRBJ1-2, with TRBD1 matching over 8 bases. Unmatched junction bases numbered 2, after V lost 3 bases and J lost 1 base. The CDR3 totals 14 residues. CDR1 and CDR2 (germline): SGDLS, YYNGEE. The CDR3 DNA sequence: TGTGCCAGCAGCGCCGACAGGGGTAACTATGGCTACACCTTC. The encoded protein is CASSADRGNYGYTF.

This clone has only a few counts. This chain joins TRBV2 and TRBJ2-5, with 7 bases that match TRBD2. The J call may not be correct, given that the DNA end is closer to TRBJ2-7. CDR3 length equals 17 residues. Germline CDR1 SNHLY, CDR2 FYNNEI. CDR3: CASSEVRLRRGSSEQYF. CDR3 sequence (DNA): TGTGCCAGCAGTGAGGTCCGACTAAGGCGCGGGAGTAGCGAGCAGTACTTC.

This clone was detected a few times. The V call is TRBV9, the J call TRBJ1-5, with a tentative D call TRBD1 (5 bases). This CDR3 comprises 17 residues. The V gene lost 3 bases and the J gene lost 6 bases, with 22 bases spanning the gap. Looked up from germline, CDR1 is SGDLS and CDR2 is YYNGEE. CDR3 loop: CASSEQSRRGNSQPQHF. CDR3 nucleotides: TGTGCCAGCAGCGAGCAGAGTAGGAGGGGAAATAGTCAGCCCCAGCATTTT.

This sequence joins TRBV5-6 and TRBJ2-7; D not resolved. The V and J ends lost 0 bases and 0 bases respectively, with 7 bases between them. This CDR3 has 14 residues. In germline, CDR1 is SGHDT, CDR2 YYEEEE. CDR3 sequence reads: CASSLGRPSYEQYF. The CDR3 DNA sequence: TGTGCCAGCAGCTTGGGCAGGCCCTCCTACGAGCAGTACTTC.

The rearrangement uses TRBV19 and TRBJ2-1; D may be TRBD1 (5 bases). This CDR3 spans 17 amino acids. Trimming removed 5 bases at V and 6 bases at J, with 23 bases between. The germline V gene encodes CDR1 LNHDA and CDR2 SQIVND (reference sequence). CDR3 region: CASSLPTGQGRRNEQFF. DNA of the CDR3: TGTGCCAGTAGTCTACCCACGGGCCAGGGTAGGCGCAATGAGCAGTTCTTC.

V and J are TRBV7-9 and TRBJ1-5; 8 bases line up with TRBD1. Germline lookup yields CDR1 SEHNR and CDR2 FQNEAQ (reference sequence). The junction had 5 bases not matched to a gene; V was cut back by 5 bases and J by 8 bases. The CDR3 has 13 amino acids. The DNA for the CDR3 is TGTGCCAGCAGCCCAGGGGGCTTTGAGCCCCAGCATTTT. This translates into CASSPGGFEPQHF.

The chain employs TRBV5-1 and TRBJ2-4; 7 bases are shared with TRBD2. The J segment lost 2 bases and the V segment lost 0 bases, leaving 8 bases of the junction unmatched. The germline gives CDR1 SGHRS, CDR2 YFSETQ. CDR3 length: 17 residues. The CDR3 loop reads CASSLATGGSSKNIQYF. CDR3 nucleotide sequence: TGCGCCAGCAGCTTGGCCACTGGCGGGAGTTCCAAAAACATTCAGTACTTC. The whole variable domain, remainder taken from reference TRBV5-1 and TRBJ2-4, is KAGVTQTPRYLIKTRGQQVTLSCSPISGHRSVSWYQQTPGQGLQFLFEYFSETQRNKGNFPGRFSGRQFSNSRSEMNVSTLELGDSALYLCASSLATGGSSKNIQYFGAGTRLSVL.

This clone was observed a single time. This chain joins TRBV5-1 and TRBJ1-1; maybe TRBD1 (6 bases). Looked up from germline, CDR1 is SGHRS and CDR2 is YFSETQ. Trimming removed 3 bases from V and 1 base from J, with 13 bases in between. The CDR3 loop spans 15 amino acids. Here the CDR3 reads CASSSRRTENTEAFF. The CDR3 DNA reads TGCGCCAGCAGCTCCCGAAGGACAGAGAACACTGAAGCTTTCTTT.

The genes are TRBV21-1 and TRBJ2-7; whether TRBD1, the table's D call, matches the DNA was not checked. TRBV21-1 is deemed a pseudogene. This CDR3 has 13 amino acids. CDR3 sequence (DNA): TGTGCCAGCAGCAGGGACAGTTCCTACGAGCAGTACTTC. It yields the protein CASSRDSSYEQYF.

The V gene is TRBV19, the J gene TRBJ1-5; D is unclear. This CDR3 is built from 13 residues. Germline V CDR1 and CDR2: LNHDA, SQIVND (reference sequence). Trimming stripped 0 bases from V and 4 bases from J, with 4 bases between. The CDR3, as DNA: TGTGCCAGTAGTATAGATCCTAATCAGCCCCAGCATTTT. Its protein product is CASSIDPNQPQHF.

The chain links TRBV27 to TRBJ2-1, with 8 bases identical to TRBD2. Germline V lookup: CDR1 MNHEY, CDR2 SMNVEV (reference sequence). The J segment lost 0 bases and the V segment lost 7 bases, leaving 5 bases of the junction unmatched. The CDR3 sequence is 15 residues long. CDR3 coding DNA: TGTGCCAGCAAAGAAGGACTAGCCTCCTACAATGAGCAGTTCTTC. Its translation: CASKEGLASYNEQFF.

J is TRBJ2-7 and V is TRBV5-1; tentatively, D is TRBD2 (5 bases). The CDR3 covers 13 residues. Trimming left V 7 bases short and J 2 bases short, with 13 bases between. CDR1 and CDR2 (germline): SGHRS, YFSETQ. Here the CDR3 DNA reads TGCGCCAGCCGGTACGGGGTAACCTACGAGCAGTACTTC. Translating it yields CASRYGVTYEQYF.

In its sample, this clone was seen once. The rearrangement joins TRBV29-1 to TRBJ1-1; TRBD1 aligns across 7 bases. CDR1 SQVTM and CDR2 ANQGSEA come from the germline V gene. V lost 5 bases to trimming and J lost 0 bases; unmatched junction nucleotides: 9. CDR3 length: 15 amino acids. The CDR3 reads CSVQGQFGMNTEAFF. The DNA of the CDR3 is TGCAGCGTTCAGGGACAGTTCGGCATGAACACTGAAGCTTTCTTT.

The sample holds one count of this clone. The chain recombines TRBV27 with TRBJ2-2, with TRBD1 identical over 8 bases. This CDR3 contains 14 residues. The V segment lost 7 bases and the J segment 4 bases; nucleotides outside the gene matches: 5. Germline assignment: CDR1 MNHEY and CDR2 SMNVEV (reference sequence). This chain's CDR3 is CASMTGAPTGELFF. The CDR3 nucleotides are TGTGCCAGCATGACAGGGGCCCCCACCGGGGAGCTGTTTTTT.

The chain combines TRBV9 with TRBJ2-2; TRBD2 might be the D (5 bases). V lost 3 bases, J lost 4 bases, and 16 bases lay in between. The CDR3 covers 16 residues. The V gene's germline CDR1 is SGDLS and CDR2 YYNGEE. The CDR3 sequence: CASSGRGSWSTGELFF. The CDR3 DNA reads as TGTGCCAGCAGCGGACGGGGATCTTGGAGCACCGGGGAGCTGTTTTTT.

The chain has TRBV30 and TRBJ1-5; TRBD1 matches 9 bases. Germline trimming cut 3 bases from V and 4 bases from J; bases unmatched to any gene: 10. Looked up from germline, CDR1 is GTSNPN and CDR2 is SVGIG (reference sequence). The CDR3 contains 16 residues. The CDR3: CAWRGTGRGANQPQHF. The CDR3 nucleotides are TGTGCCTGGAGAGGGACAGGGAGGGGGGCAAATCAGCCCCAGCATTTT.

V usage is TRBV5-6 and J usage is TRBJ2-1, with D maybe TRBD2 (6 bases). The V and J ends lost 5 bases and 4 bases respectively, with 16 bases between them. Germline lookup yields CDR1 SGHDT and CDR2 YYEEEE. CDR3 length: 15 residues. CDR3 DNA sequence: TGTGCCAGCAGACGGGACTCTCAATTTTACAATGAGCAGTTCTTC. This codes for CASRRDSQFYNEQFF.